This T cell receptor beta chain was found in a study of shared clonotypes between healthy human individuals (dated by TCRdb to the early 2020s). Notes on the research overall: The cohort included a few men and two women between 18 and 49 years of age. For each donor, three plates each were used for CD4 naive and CD4 memory, two plates were used for CD8 naive, and one plate was used for CD8 memory. To estimate repertoire size and how much clonotypes are shared between individuals, the study performed deep sequencing of blood TCR repertoires from roughly five healthy adults. Different laboratories and diverse techniques were used to prepare libraries and sequence TCR repertoires, to increase sequencing depth and limit assay-specific biases. Per donor, leukapheresis produced somewhere between about 0.94 and 9 billion PBMCs.

About this clone: It has no known antigen specificity. No quality values exist for individual bases; no much larger clone is one base distant.

V and J lose 2 bases and 2 bases, and a span of 4 bases separates them. Reading from cysteine to phenylalanine, the CDR3 counts 14 amino acids. Left in the record is the CDR3 DNA by itself, 42 bases read in frame from the first base. Based on the germline V gene, the CDR1 and CDR2 sequences are LGHNA and YSLEER. Using the deep immunoSEQ assay, TCR CDR3 regions were amplified from genomic DNA by multiplex PCR. Genomic DNA extracted from each cell subset was distributed evenly over all wells of several immunoSEQ 96-well plates, and each plate served as one replicate. For sorted subsets, around 0.2 ug of genomic DNA, equivalent to 25,000 to 35,000 T cell genomes, went into each replicate PCR. Purified libraries were measured with a Qubit 3.0 fluorometer, size-checked on a Bioanalyzer 2100, and measured again with the KAPA Library Quantification kit. Every immunoSEQ 96-well plate was sequenced on a dedicated single-read 150-cycle Illumina NextSeq 550 flow cell. Processing in the source paper ran as follows. Because the immunoSEQ output included only junctional sequences and no quality scores, the filtering could not be the same as the filtering used for full-length reads. Sequences were annotated with PyIR, a Python wrapper for IgBLAST v1.9, and V/J genes and CDR3 were assigned using IMGT germline references. Any read was removed if the V/J assignment was weak (E-value above 1e-6), the CDR3 was missing, or the read contained stop codons, out-of-frame junctions, or ambiguous translated residues. V3J clonotypes were defined as sequences sharing the same inferred V gene, J gene, and CDR3 amino acid sequence. To compute the percentage overlap between repertoires, the number of shared unique clonotypes was divided by the size of the smaller repertoire. RTK rarefaction, the Chao1 estimator, and Recon v2.1 estimates of unobserved clonotypes were used to assess repertoire richness. Generation probabilities for all TCRbeta clonotypes obtained by the gDNA method from several donors were computed using OLGA. The table was pulled from immuneACCESS by TCRdb, which kept in-frame rearrangements only. Such tables lose some clones; where checked, under half of the loss comes from unresolved V genes, and the rest has no known cause. D and trimming were read from the DNA, whereas the V and J calls and clone size are those reported in that table. This sample comprises around 2,000,000 clones, about 95% of them detected only once. The ten most abundant clones make up 0.85% to 1.3% of the sample.

For the CD8 naive samples, CD45RO-negative cells were positively selected for CCR7, yielding a CD45RA+CCR7+ population from which TemRA cells were excluded. The donors were healthy, HIV-negative adults with no recently reported acute infections or vaccinations. Every donor was a Caucasian adult living in Nashville, Tennessee, USA. Blood was collected by leukapheresis, and PBMCs were isolated by Ficoll-Histopaque density gradient centrifugation and then cryopreserved in liquid nitrogen vapor phase. Analytical flow cytometry was used to check the purity and quantity of every magnetically sorted T cell population. Genomic DNA was isolated from every sorted fraction and measured by UV absorbance on a Nanodrop 2000c. The investigation overall reported the following: The genetic and exposure-history diversity represented was limited by the small number of donors. Incomplete sequencing was indicated by rarefaction of sorted-subset datasets, despite the large sequencing depth. Larger estimated clonotype richness was generally found for naive subsets than for memory subsets. Sampling was restricted to blood, and TCR repertoires in tissue are likely to differ from TCR repertoires in blood. Clonotypes shared by all four sorted-subset donors showed higher generation probabilities than non-shared clonotypes. Pairwise subsampling led to the expectation that sequencing depth would affect the degree of clonotype sharing among donors. Across several donors, approximately 4.6% of naive CD4, 3% to 4% of naive CD8, about 2% of memory CD4, and roughly 0.4% of memory CD8 clonotypes were shared.

The chain uses TRBV4-3 and TRBJ2-6; the D gene remains uncertain. This sequence originates from a young man in good health. The sequencing input was naive CD8+ T cells sorted from blood. The cell subset or site tag for this specimen amounts to: CD45RA+CCR7+. The DNA sequence reads TGCGCCAGCAGCCAATGGACTGGGGCCAACGTCCTGACTTTC. Translated, it gives CASSQWTGANVLTF.